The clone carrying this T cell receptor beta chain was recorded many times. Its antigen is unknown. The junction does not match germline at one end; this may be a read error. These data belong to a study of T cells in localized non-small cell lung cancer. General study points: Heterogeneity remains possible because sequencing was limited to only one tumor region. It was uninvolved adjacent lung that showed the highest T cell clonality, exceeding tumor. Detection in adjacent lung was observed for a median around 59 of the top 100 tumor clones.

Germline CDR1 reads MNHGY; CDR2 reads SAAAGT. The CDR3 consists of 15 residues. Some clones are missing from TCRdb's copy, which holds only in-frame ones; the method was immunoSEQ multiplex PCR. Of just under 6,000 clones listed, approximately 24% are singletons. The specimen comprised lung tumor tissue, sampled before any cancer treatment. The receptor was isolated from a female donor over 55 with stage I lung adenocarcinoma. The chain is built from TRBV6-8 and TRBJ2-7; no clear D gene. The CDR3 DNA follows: TGTGCCATCAGTCCGGCCGTGCTGTGGTCCGACGAGCAGTACTTC. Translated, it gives CAISPAVLWSDEQYF.